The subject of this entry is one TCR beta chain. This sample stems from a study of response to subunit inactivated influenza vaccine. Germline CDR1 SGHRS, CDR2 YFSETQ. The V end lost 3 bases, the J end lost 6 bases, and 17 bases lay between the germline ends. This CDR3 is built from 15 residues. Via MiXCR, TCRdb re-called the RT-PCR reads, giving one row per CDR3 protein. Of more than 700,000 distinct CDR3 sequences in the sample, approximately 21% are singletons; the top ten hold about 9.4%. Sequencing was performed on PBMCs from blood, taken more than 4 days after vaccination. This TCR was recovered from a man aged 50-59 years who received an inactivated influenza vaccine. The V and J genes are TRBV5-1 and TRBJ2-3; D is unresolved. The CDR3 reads CASSYGRTHFDTQYF. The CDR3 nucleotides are TGCGCCAGCAGCTATGGGCGGACCCATTTTGATACGCAGTATTTT.